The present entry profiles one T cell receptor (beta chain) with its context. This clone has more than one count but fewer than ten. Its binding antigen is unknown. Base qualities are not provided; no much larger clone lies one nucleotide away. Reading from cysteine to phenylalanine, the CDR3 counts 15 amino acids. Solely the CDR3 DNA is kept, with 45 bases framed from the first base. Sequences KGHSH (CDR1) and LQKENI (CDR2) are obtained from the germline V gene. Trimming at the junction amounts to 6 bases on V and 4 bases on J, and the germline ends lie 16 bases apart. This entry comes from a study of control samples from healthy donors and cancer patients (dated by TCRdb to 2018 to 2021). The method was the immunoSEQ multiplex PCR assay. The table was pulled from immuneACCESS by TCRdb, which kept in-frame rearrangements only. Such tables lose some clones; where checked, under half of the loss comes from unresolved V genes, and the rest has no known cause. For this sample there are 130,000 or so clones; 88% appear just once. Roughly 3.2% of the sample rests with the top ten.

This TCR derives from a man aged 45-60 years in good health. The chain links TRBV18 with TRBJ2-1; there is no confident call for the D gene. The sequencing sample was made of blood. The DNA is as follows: TGTGCCAGCTCGAGAGAGTTCGGGCAGTACAATGAGCAGTTCTTC. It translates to CASSREFGQYNEQFF. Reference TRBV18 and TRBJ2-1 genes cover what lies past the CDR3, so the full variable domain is NAGVMQNPRHLVRRRGQEARLRCSPMKGHSHVYWYRQLPEEGLKFMVYLQKENIIDESGMPKERFSAEFPKEGPSILRIQQVVRGDSAAYFCASSREFGQYNEQFFGPGTRLTVL.